This TCR beta chain was captured in a study of T-cell memory formation after mild COVID-19. Study-wide context: Clusters were largely donor specific. Points from the study as a whole: Clones which contracted sat mainly in CM and EM if CD4+, and in EMRA if CD8+.

Germline CDR1 and CDR2: LGHDT and YNNKEL (reference sequence). This CDR3 region has 14 residues. Trimming took 2 bases from V and 1 from J, leaving 8 bases between them. Each CDR3 protein gets one entry after TCRdb re-called the 5' RACE reads with MiXCR. The sample shows 400,000 to 450,000 distinct CDR3 sequences, approximately 19% of them seen only once. Comments on this clonotype: Antigen unknown.

Sequencing was carried out using PBMCs or a T cell subset sorted from them (not recorded which). The chain combines TRBV3-1 with TRBJ2-5, with D hard to call. The receptor was isolated from a man in his late teens or twenties who had mild COVID-19 (a few samples of this study predate the infection). Cell type and time point are not known. This chain's CDR3 is CASSQSLAQETQYF. The CDR3 DNA follows: TGTGCCAGCAGCCAAAGTCTGGCCCAAGAGACCCAGTACTTC.